This T cell receptor beta chain came from a study of CD8+CD57+ T cells in acquired aplastic anemia. According to the study, genomic DNA was the template for TCR beta VDJ and CDR3 profiling. TCRdb independently ran MiXCR on the reads; one entry per CDR3 protein. The repertoire includes approximately 81,000 distinct CDR3 sequences, about half of them detected once, and approximately 61% sits in the top ten. The CDR3 runs 13 residues. The V and J ends lost 2 bases and 2 bases respectively, with 6 bases between them. Germline V lookup: CDR1 SGHTA, CDR2 FQGNSA. The V gene is TRBV7-2, the J gene TRBJ2-5; D uncertain. The clonotype originates from a human donor in good health, serving as a control. Sequencing was done on a sample of sorted CD4+, CD8+, or CD8+CD57+ T cells (not recorded which) from PBMCs. CDR3 DNA sequence: TGTGCCAGCAGCTTAACGAGACAAGAGACCCAGTACTTC. Translating it yields CASSLTRQETQYF.